This is a list of T cell receptor beta chains from one sample in a study of blood T cell repertoires in COVID-19. Here immunoSEQ multiplex PCR was the method, and the copy in TCRdb shows in-frame clones only, minus some. In the table there are roughly 140,000 clones, around 89% of which are singletons. The sample consisted of PBMCs or T cells enriched from blood (not recorded which). The receptor set was obtained from a woman under 40 with acute COVID-19. CDR3s include the opening cysteine and the closing phenylalanine or tryptophan. Each record gives: V gene, CDR3 protein.

V: TRBV12-3/TRBV12-4
CDR3: CASREHSSYGYTF

V: TRBV28
CDR3: CASARGLAGGLGETQYF

V: TRBV4-2
CDR3: CASSHMSQGEAYEQYF

V: TRBV30
CDR3: CAWSASLGRNEKLFF

V: TRBV6-2/TRBV6-3
CDR3: CASSYGAGNLIPYEQYF

V: TRBV5-1
CDR3: CASTGLGGAFF

V: TRBV7-9
CDR3: CASSTLAGYEQYF

V: TRBV19
CDR3: CASRLGDLPGTEAFF

V: TRBV5-1
CDR3: CASSLESGEYQPQHF

V: TRBV15
CDR3: CATSRVASMRLAGEGVISYEQYF

V: TRBV11-2
CDR3: CASSPGLAGAEQYF

V: TRBV20-1
CDR3: CSASQALSNQPQHF

V: TRBV4-3
CDR3: CASSQGTDLAEQFF

V: TRBV4-2
CDR3: CASSRTLAGANTGELFF

V: TRBV5-6
CDR3: CASSLGLGTGGPPLHF

V: TRBV3-1/TRBV3-2
CDR3: CASSQGPVNYGYTF

V: TRBV11-2
CDR3: CASSSTGTYEQYF

V: TRBV19
CDR3: CASSTRDSYGYTF

V: TRBV7-2
CDR3: CASSPHPTDSYEQYF

V: TRBV5-1
CDR3: CASSLGEQVGGYTQYF